This entry features one T cell receptor (beta chain) sequence. The antigen remains unidentified. The entry originates in a study of T cells after yellow fever vaccination. About the research overall: Fractions of limited cellularity were prepared by means of SMART-Seq v4 Ultra Low Input.

Overall study results and limits: The booster saw the reappearance of most primary-vaccination clones (roughly 97% CD4, around 90% CD8). Weaker overall was a secondary response that nonetheless peaked faster, on day 5 versus 15.

TCRdb processed the 5' RACE reads anew with MiXCR; each CDR3 protein has one entry. The sample holds some 120,000 distinct CDR3 sequences; about 15% are singletons and the top ten take more than 40%. The source is a young man who received the YFV17D yellow fever vaccine. The source was CD8+ T cells sorted from PBMCs, collected 5 days after the yellow fever booster vaccination.

CDR3 in DNA: TGCAGCGCAGACAGGTCCGGGACAACTGAAGCTTTCTTT. As protein: CSADRSGTTEAFF. The rearrangement links TRBV29-1 to TRBJ1-1; tentative D call: TRBD1 (6 bases). Germline V CDR1 and CDR2: SQVTM, ANQGSEA. The V gene lost 7 bases and the J gene lost 5 bases, with 17 bases spanning the gap. The CDR3 has 13 amino acids.